A single TCR beta chain is shown here with its context. No cognate antigen has been identified for it. The junction does not match germline at one end; this may be a read error. Donors were 35 to 40 systemically healthy Caucasian individuals from Russia aged roughly 6 to 95 years. Each donor gave approximately 9.3 milliliters of peripheral blood, collected into EDTA-treated Vacutainer tubes. Ficoll-Paque density-gradient centrifugation was used to isolate PBMCs, with at least 6 million per sample. Trizol reagent was used to extract total RNA from PBMCs, with at least 6 micrograms per sample. The percentages of naive CD45RAhigh/CD27high T cells were determined by flow cytometry on a PBMC aliquot from every donor. Library construction relied on 5' RACE. The sample was run on an Illumina HiSeq 2500. A second PCR of about 6 to 11 cycles was performed with a sample-barcoded 5' primer and a J-beta primer mix. A unique molecular identifier was introduced onto each TCR beta cDNA molecule by a template-switch 5' adaptor carrying 12 random nucleotides. Each sample yielded at least 2.5 million CDR3-containing paired-end reads. First-strand cDNA synthesis was performed from all RNA using the Mint cDNA synthesis kit, with priming by a TRBC-specific oligonucleotide. After uracil-DNA glycosylase treatment, a first 18-cycle PCR used universal primers M1SS and BC2_uni_R on all cDNA. For the original study's pipeline: For normalization, 1 million high-quality reads, each with a distinct molecular identifier, were randomly selected from each sample. Reads with shared molecular identifiers were discarded instead of being binned into consensus sequences. CDR3 identification, clonotype clustering and error correction used MiTCR with a Q25 quality threshold and the strictest error-elimination algorithm. A nonparametric unseen species model with Euler transformation was used to estimate a lower bound on total TCR beta diversity. TCRdb applied fastp at Q25 and MiXCR to the public reads, then kept only in-frame beta chains. Entries that share a CDR3 protein sequence are merged under the most common genes and DNA. These V and J calls are TCRdb output, not the study's own analysis. The sample has 710,000 or so distinct CDR3 sequences on record, roughly 32% of them singletons. The ten biggest clones cover 15% of the sample.

The entry originates in a study of blood T cells in healthy people across ages (dated by TCRdb to 2013 to 2016). In terms of the full investigation: In model experiments, template switching captured about one uniquely barcoded TCR beta cDNA molecule for every two T cells. The study measured age-related changes in TCR beta repertoire diversity using deep sequencing normalized with unique cDNA molecular identifiers. Donors were grouped into four age groups: young (average approximately 16 years), middle-aged (about 40), aged (approximately 58) and long-lived (approximately 82). Donors of different ages were randomly distributed across sequencing lanes to avoid experimental bias. Using the same blood draw, the study looked at two additional independent replicas of 1 million unique cDNA reads for two donors, one aged 18 to 30 and the other aged 80 or older. General findings and caveats noted by the study authors: The CMV infection status of donors was not known, potentially confounding age-related changes in expanded clonotypes. Compared with the aged group, the long-lived group had more naive CD4+ T cells, fewer expanded clones and increased TCR diversity, suggesting age selection. There was a strong correlation between observed TCR beta diversity and the percentage of naive T cells measured by flow cytometry. Total diversity estimates from one million sequenced T cells were considered lower bounds and underestimates. Because profiling used bulk unsorted PBMCs, naive and antigen-experienced compartments could not be compared conclusively. Observed TCR beta diversity per million T cells fell roughly linearly with age, and a significant reduction was already apparent by age roughly 40.

Specimen: blood. This TCR was recovered from a woman aged 80 or over in good health. Donor details come from another sample of the same person, matched by shared clones.

This receptor carries the CDR3 CASNLASARPNEQFF. In nucleotide form, the sequence is TGCGCCAGCAACTTGGCTAGCGCCAGGCCGAATGAGCAGTTCTTC. The sequence is built from TRBV5-1 and TRBJ2-1; a tentative D match to TRBD2 spans 6 bases. There are 15 amino acids in the CDR3, from cysteine to phenylalanine inclusive. The read is trimmed to its CDR3 DNA, 45 bases read in frame from base 1. According to the germline V gene, CDR1 reads SGHRS and CDR2 reads YFSETQ.